One sample yielded the 12 T cell receptor beta chains listed below, sequenced in a study of CD8 T cells in Susac syndrome. With random hexamers, reverse transcription was performed on about 0.45 to 1 ug of RNA. TCRdb re-analysed the immunoSEQ multiplex PCR reads in MiXCR, keeping a single row per CDR3 protein. The table shows roughly 140,000 distinct CDR3 sequences, with about 95% occurring only once. Input material: CD8+ T cells from PBMCs. These receptors were collected from a human donor with multiple sclerosis.

The V and J genes are TRBV27 and TRBJ2-3, with 9 bases fitting TRBD1. CDR1 MNHEY and CDR2 SMNVEV come from the germline V gene (reference sequence). The CDR3 loop spans 14 amino acids. V lost 7 bases and J lost 3; bases outside the gene matches: 5. The DNA of the CDR3 is TGTGCCAGCACTACAGGGGGCGCGACAGATACGCAGTATTTT. It is translated as CASTTGGATDTQYF.

The chain carries TRBV29-1 and TRBJ1-5; D may be TRBD1 (5 bases). Trimming removed 5 bases from V and 0 bases from J, with 11 bases in between. The CDR3 length is 14 residues. The V gene's germline CDR1 is SQVTM and CDR2 ANQGSEA. This chain's CDR3 is CSVWDGISNQPQHF. DNA of the CDR3: TGCAGCGTTTGGGACGGGATTAGCAATCAGCCCCAGCATTTT.

V usage is TRBV9 and J usage is TRBJ1-2; no firm D call. Trimming took off 3 bases at V and 1 base at J, with 7 bases between the two ends. CDR1 is SGDLS, CDR2 YYNGEE, per germline. The length of the CDR3 is 13 residues. CDR3 nucleotide sequence: TGTGCCAGCAGCGCCCAGCATAACTATGGCTACACCTTC. It is translated as CASSAQHNYGYTF.

The chain couples TRBV6-4 to TRBJ2-1, with 9 positions matching TRBD2. The CDR3 contains 15 residues. From germline, CDR1 is MRHNA and CDR2 SNTAGT. V was pared by 6 bases and J by 2 bases, with 5 bases of the junction left unmatched. DNA for the CDR3: TGTGCCAGCAGAGCTAGCGGGGCACCCTACAATGAGCAGTTCTTC. It encodes CASRASGAPYNEQFF.

The gene calls are TRBV3-1 and TRBJ1-5; 9 bases are shared with TRBD1. CDR1 and CDR2 (germline): LGHDT, YNNKEL (reference sequence). The CDR3 consists of 16 residues. V lost 2 bases, J lost 6 bases, and 8 bases stayed unmatched. Here the CDR3 reads CASSQPRTGVRQPQHF. The CDR3 region has the DNA TGTGCCAGCAGCCAACCAAGGACAGGGGTCCGTCAGCCCCAGCATTTT.

This clonotype was counted once. The rearrangement joins TRBV20-1 to TRBJ2-3; 15 bases fit TRBD2. Germline V gene data show CDR1 as DFQATT and CDR2 as SNEGSKA (reference sequence). This CDR3 has 15 residues. Trimming at V came to 5 bases and at J to 3 bases, leaving 3 bases not matched to a gene. The CDR3 bases are TGCAGTGCTCCTGGGACTAGCGGGGGGACAGATACGCAGTATTTT. Residues: CSAPGTSGGTDTQYF.

The chain employs TRBV3-1 and TRBJ2-3; TRBD2 matches at 9 bases. V lost 0 bases to trimming and J lost 6 bases; unmatched junction nucleotides: 13. Per germline, CDR1 LGHDT and CDR2 YNNKEL (reference sequence). CDR3 size: 18 residues. The CDR3 DNA follows: TGTGCCAGCAGCCAAGATCGTCAAGCGGGGGGTTACCGGGATACGCAGTATTTT. The encoded protein is CASSQDRQAGGYRDTQYF.

This chain joins TRBV3-1 and TRBJ2-7; D ambiguous. V lost 3 bases and J lost 2, with 14 bases in between. Germline-derived CDR1 and CDR2 are LGHDT and YNNKEL (reference sequence). The CDR3 runs to 15 residues. The CDR3 region is CASSHRRTETYEQYF. CDR3 nucleotides: TGTGCCAGCAGCCATCGCCGGACGGAAACCTACGAGCAGTACTTC.

The rearrangement uses TRBV5-1 and TRBJ1-1; 8 nucleotides match TRBD1. There are 12 residues in the CDR3. Germline CDR1 is SGHRS and CDR2 is YFSETQ. After removal of 4 bases from V and 6 bases from J, the junction contained 2 bases not matched to a gene. The CDR3 sequence: CASSGQGSEAFF. The CDR3 DNA is TGCGCCAGCAGCGGACAGGGTTCTGAAGCTTTCTTT.

The chain joins TRBV27 to TRBJ2-3; unclear D gene. Germline assignment: CDR1 MNHEY and CDR2 SMNVEV (reference sequence). The CDR3 consists of 13 residues. Trimming shortened V by 3 bases and J by 7 bases, and 11 bases separated the two germline ends. The CDR3 protein is CASSFGAQNTQYF. The DNA of the CDR3 is TGTGCCAGCAGTTTCGGAGCCCAAAATACGCAGTATTTT.

The DNA for the CDR3 is TGTGCCAGCAGTGAGTGGGCAGGGGCAATGATCGAGCAGTACTTC. Translation gives CASSEWAGAMIEQYF. The chain links TRBV2 to TRBJ2-7; a possible D gene is TRBD1 (6 bases). V lost 3 bases to trimming and J lost 6 bases, with 18 bases between them. Germline-derived CDR1 and CDR2 are SNHLY and FYNNEI. This CDR3 has 15 amino acids.

Concerning this clonotype itself: Its ends do not fully match the called genes, so a read error is possible. This sequence joins TRBV29-1 and TRBJ1-4; D remains ambiguous. Germline assignment: CDR1 SQVTM and CDR2 ANQGSEA. The CDR3 is 11 amino acids. As DNA, the CDR3 is TGCAGCGTTCAAGAGGGTGAAAAACTGTTTTTT. Its translation is CSVQEGEKLFF.